This TCR beta chain is from a study of blood T cells in healthy people across ages. Regarding the study as a whole: With naive T cell percentage, TCR beta diversity showed a strong correlation. Both higher diversity and more naive CD4+ cells marked long-lived donors when set against aged donors.

A word on this clonotype: What it recognizes is unknown.

Trimming stripped 4 bases from V and 3 bases from J, with 12 bases between. From germline, CDR1 is LGHNA and CDR2 YSLEER. The CDR3 has 14 amino acids. The authors extracted at least 5 micrograms of total RNA per sample. For the second PCR, which ran for about 7 to 12 cycles, a sample-barcoded 5' primer and a J-beta primer mix were used. TCRdb independently ran MiXCR on the 5' RACE reads; one entry per CDR3 protein. The sample carries 1 million to 1.2 million distinct CDR3 sequences, roughly two fifths recorded once. The sequence was collected from a man aged 18 to 30 in good health. The V call is TRBV4-3, the J call TRBJ1-2; D unclear. The sequenced material came from blood. The CDR3 is CASSPMSLDYGYTF. The CDR3 region has the DNA TGCGCCAGCAGCCCTATGTCGTTGGACTATGGCTACACCTTC.